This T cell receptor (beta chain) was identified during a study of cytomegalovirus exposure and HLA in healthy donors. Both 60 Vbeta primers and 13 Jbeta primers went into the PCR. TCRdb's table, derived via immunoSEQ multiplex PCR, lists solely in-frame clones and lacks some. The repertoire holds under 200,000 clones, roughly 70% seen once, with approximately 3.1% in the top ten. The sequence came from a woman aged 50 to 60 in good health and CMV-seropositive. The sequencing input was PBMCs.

Here the CDR3 reads CASSLSGGTDTQYF. The CDR3 DNA follows: TGTGCCAGCAGCTTGAGCGGGGGCACAGATACGCAGTATTTT. This sequence joins TRBV5-4 and TRBJ2-3; 7 nucleotides agree with TRBD2. From germline, CDR1 is SGHNT and CDR2 YYREEE (reference sequence). V shed 1 base and J 1 base; nucleotides not matched to a gene: 0. This CDR3 has 14 residues.